The 17 T cell receptor beta chains reported below all come from one sample, sequenced in a study of CD8 T cells in ankylosing spondylitis (dated by TCRdb to 2016 to 2017). The method was 5' RACE. The sequencer was an Illumina HiSeq 2500. TCRdb itself trimmed the public reads at Q25 with fastp, ran MiXCR and retained productive beta chains. CDR3 protein duplicates are merged, each entry listing the most common genes and DNA. The sample table contains 700,000 to 850,000 distinct CDR3 sequences; only one count was recorded for 12% of them. The top ten clones comprise around 0.51% of the sample. These receptors are not linked to any known antigen. The paper as a whole reports these results and caveats: Blood from ankylosing spondylitis patients appeared to be characterized by a TCR beta motif made up of several highly homologous amino acid variants.

The material sequenced was blood, either unsorted or a sorted T cell fraction (not recorded which). The receptors stem from a male donor with ankylosing spondylitis.

In this sample, this clonotype turned up many times. The chain carries TRBV5-1 and TRBJ1-1; 10 bases fit TRBD1. This CDR3 region has 14 residues. Losses at the gene ends were 9 bases for V and 5 bases for J; bases not matched to a gene: 10. CDR1 SGHRS and CDR2 YFSETQ come from the germline V gene. CDR3 sequence reads: CATQTGTGDTEAFF. For the CDR3, the DNA is TGCGCCACCCAGACCGGGACAGGGGATACTGAAGCTTTCTTT.

The rearrangement uses TRBV4-3 and TRBJ2-3; a weak D match, TRBD2 (5 bases). Germline V CDR1 and CDR2: LGHNA, YSLEER. The CDR3 is 14 amino acids. Deletions cut 6 bases from V and 4 bases from J, with 14 bases between. In nucleotides, the CDR3 is TGCGCCAGCAGGAGGGTGGATGGTCCAGATACGCAGTATTTT. Translated: CASRRVDGPDTQYF.

The V gene is TRBV7-9, the J gene TRBJ1-6; D possibly corresponds to TRBD1 (5 bases). The CDR3 consists of 15 residues. The V end was cut by 2 bases, the J end by 5 bases, with 10 bases between. Germline V lookup: CDR1 SEHNR, CDR2 FQNEAQ (reference sequence). This chain's CDR3 is CASSLQGEDNSPLHF. In nucleotides, the CDR3 is TGTGCCAGCAGCTTACAGGGAGAGGATAATTCACCCCTCCACTTT.

This clonotype has just a few counts. The chain combines TRBV6-5 with TRBJ2-6, with D tentatively TRBD2 (6 bases). CDR3 length equals 19 residues. Trimming left V 0 bases short and J 1 base short, with 16 bases between. The germline V gene has CDR1 MNHEY and CDR2 SVGAGI. The CDR3: CASSYSVVTRRSGANVLTF. The CDR3 nucleotides are TGTGCCAGCAGTTACTCGGTAGTGACTAGGCGATCTGGGGCCAACGTCCTGACTTTC.

The V gene is TRBV5-6, the J gene TRBJ1-3; no firm D call. The CDR3 has 14 amino acids. CDR1 is SGHDT, CDR2 YYEEEE, per germline. Between the trimmed V and J ends, which lost 0 bases and 5 bases, there was a span of 9 bases. CDR3 nucleotide sequence: TGTGCCAGCAGCTTGGCGGCGGACCGAAACACCATATATTTT. This gives the protein CASSLAADRNTIYF. Supplemented by reference TRBV5-6 and TRBJ1-3, the full variable domain reads DAGVTQSPTHLIKTRGQQVTLRCSPKSGHDTVSWYQQALGQGPQFIFQYYEEEERQRGNFPDRFSGHQFPNYSSELNVNALLLGDSALYLCASSLAADRNTIYFGEGSWLTVV.

This clonotype appeared many times. The gene calls are TRBV10-3 and TRBJ1-5, with D possibly matching TRBD1 (5 bases). V was trimmed by 4 bases and J by 5 bases, leaving 15 bases between them. The germline V gene encodes CDR1 ENHRY and CDR2 SYGVKD. The length of the CDR3 is 15 residues. The chain's CDR3 is CAISATGEEDQPQHF. The CDR3, as DNA: TGTGCCATCAGTGCCACGGGGGAAGAAGATCAGCCCCAGCATTTT.

This clonotype has a handful of counts. This chain uses TRBV12-3 or TRBV12-4 with TRBJ2-1; no firm D call. V lost 5 bases to trimming and J lost 4 bases, with 18 bases between them. The CDR3 extends over 16 amino acids. In DNA form, the CDR3 reads TGTGCCAGCAGTCAAGGGCCTTCGGTTATTTACAATGAGCAGTTCTTC. This translates into CASSQGPSVIYNEQFF.

The J gene is TRBJ2-5, the V gene TRBV20-1; 10 bases fit TRBD2. This CDR3 contains 14 residues. From germline, CDR1 is DFQATT and CDR2 SNEGSKA (reference sequence). Trimming removed 5 bases from V and 5 bases from J; junction bases left unmatched: 8. CDR3 region: CSAYLAGVGETQYF. In DNA form, the CDR3 reads TGCAGTGCTTACCTAGCGGGAGTTGGGGAGACCCAGTACTTC.

The sample holds many counts of this clonotype. The chain joins TRBV6-2 or TRBV6-3 to TRBJ2-2; D gene uncertain. From germline, CDR1 is MNHEY and CDR2 SVGEGT. Trimming took off 5 bases at V and 3 bases at J, with 7 bases between the two ends. This CDR3 comprises 13 residues. The CDR3 bases are TGTGCCAGCAGTCTACTTTACACCGGGGAGCTGTTTTTT. It codes for CASSLLYTGELFF.

DNA for the CDR3: TGTGCCACCAGCAGAGAGGAACCCTATGGCTACACCTTC. It codes for CATSREEPYGYTF. The chain couples TRBV15 to TRBJ1-2, with unresolved D. Germline V gene lookup returns CDR1 LNHNV and CDR2 YYDKDF (reference sequence). Trimming took 0 bases from V and 4 from J, leaving 6 bases between them. This CDR3 spans 13 amino acids.

The chain combines TRBV6-2 or TRBV6-3 with TRBJ2-2, with D perhaps matching TRBD2 (6 bases). The CDR3 is 15 amino acids. Trimming removed 7 bases from V and 3 bases from J, with 15 bases in between. Germline V CDR1 and CDR2: MNHEY, SVGEGT. Written as DNA, the CDR3 is TGTGCCAGCATTAAAGACCGGGACTACACCGGGGAGCTGTTTTTT. Its protein is CASIKDRDYTGELFF.

The chain recombines TRBV9 with TRBJ2-5; D unresolved. The CDR3 contains 13 residues. Trimming removed 0 bases from V and 5 bases from J, with 8 bases in between. From germline, CDR1 is SGDLS and CDR2 YYNGEE. The CDR3 nucleotides are TGTGCCAGCAGCGTAGGCGTCAGGGAGACCCAGTACTTC. It is translated as CASSVGVRETQYF.

The V call is TRBV9, the J call TRBJ2-1; weak D call: TRBD1 (5 bases). V was trimmed by 0 bases and J by 2 bases, leaving 9 bases between them. From germline, CDR1 is SGDLS and CDR2 YYNGEE. This CDR3 is built from 15 residues. The CDR3 sequence: CASSVVSGTYNEQFF. CDR3 nucleotides: TGTGCCAGCAGCGTAGTATCAGGGACCTACAATGAGCAGTTCTTC.

This clonotype was seen at least ten times. This chain uses TRBV20-1 with TRBJ2-3; tentatively, D is TRBD2 (5 bases). This CDR3 comprises 15 residues. The V gene lost 0 bases and the J gene lost 3 bases, with 13 bases spanning the gap. CDR1 is DFQATT, CDR2 SNEGSKA, per germline (reference sequence). Written as DNA, the CDR3 is TGCAGTGCTAGAGACCCAAACGAGGGAACAGATACGCAGTATTTT. Translating gives CSARDPNEGTDTQYF.

The rearrangement uses TRBV6-5 and TRBJ1-4; 9 bases align to TRBD1. Unmatched junction bases numbered 13, after V lost 4 bases and J lost 10 bases. The CDR3 is 16 amino acids. Per germline, CDR1 MNHEY and CDR2 SVGAGI. The chain's CDR3 is CASSWPLGQGPGKLFF. CDR3 sequence (DNA): TGTGCCAGCAGTTGGCCCTTGGGACAGGGCCCGGGAAAACTGTTTTTT.

This chain joins TRBV4-2 and TRBJ2-2; D gene unclear. Germline-derived CDR1 and CDR2 are LGHNA and YNFKEQ. V was trimmed by 3 bases and J by 0 bases, leaving 17 bases between them. The CDR3 totals 18 residues. In DNA, the CDR3 is TGTGCCAGCAGCCACCTCATTGGTGATCGGACGAACACCGGGGAGCTGTTTTTT. Translation gives CASSHLIGDRTNTGELFF.

This clonotype was picked up a small number of times. This CDR3 reads CASRLGRLAGGTDTQYF. The CDR3 bases are TGCGCCAGCAGGCTCGGGCGTCTAGCGGGGGGAACAGATACGCAGTATTTT. This chain links TRBV4-1 with TRBJ2-3, with TRBD2 identical over 11 bases. Germline V lookup: CDR1 MGHRA, CDR2 YSYEKL. The V and J ends lost 6 bases and 3 bases, in that order; junction bases with no gene match: 11. The CDR3 has 17 amino acids.